The T cell receptor (beta chain) described here comes from a study of CD8+ T cells in alopecia areata. In the case of this clone: Its specificity is unknown.

Findings of the study overall: Higher clonality was seen in lesional scalp than in normal scalp, especially in alopecia totalis/universalis.

Germline CDR1 and CDR2: MGHRA and YSYEKL. The CDR3 loop spans 15 amino acids. Trimming removed 1 base from V and 1 base from J, with 8 bases in between. Extracted RNA was reverse transcribed, and the resulting cDNA served as sequencing template. The table came from immunoSEQ multiplex PCR; TCRdb's copy has only in-frame clones and leaves some out. Among some 160,000 clones, 62% were seen once, and the ten largest hold about 40%. V is TRBV4-1 and J is TRBJ1-5; D unresolved. The source of this sequence is a human donor in good health. The sequenced material came from CD8+ T cells sorted from blood. CDR3: CASSQVVVSNQPQHF. As DNA, the CDR3 is TGCGCCAGCAGCCAAGTTGTGGTGAGCAATCAGCCCCAGCATTTT.